This T cell receptor (beta chain) is drawn from a study of blood T cell repertoires in COVID-19. The germline gives CDR1 MNHEY, CDR2 SVGEGT. V lost 4 bases to trimming and J lost 3 bases, with 15 bases between them. The CDR3 consists of 15 residues. Repertoires were generated with immunoSEQ multiplex PCR, while TCRdb's copy carries only in-frame clones and drops some. The repertoire holds about 200,000 clones, about 82% seen once, with about 2.4% in the top ten. The V call is TRBV6-2 or TRBV6-3, the J call TRBJ1-2, with a possible D match to TRBD1 (6 bases). Sequences were obtained from peripheral blood. The TCR was taken from a woman aged 70 to 79 with COVID-19, enrolled during active disease. DNA for the CDR3: TGTGCCAGCAGTTGGGACATCAGGAGATACTATGGCTACACCTTC. Its translation: CASSWDIRRYYGYTF.